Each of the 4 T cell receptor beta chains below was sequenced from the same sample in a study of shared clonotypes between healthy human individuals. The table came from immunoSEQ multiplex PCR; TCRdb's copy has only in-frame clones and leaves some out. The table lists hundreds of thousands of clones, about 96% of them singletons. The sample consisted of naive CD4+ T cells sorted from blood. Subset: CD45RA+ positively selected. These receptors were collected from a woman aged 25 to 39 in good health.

The CDR3 region is CASRGADLDTQYF. CDR3 nucleotides: TGCGCCAGCAGAGGGGCTGATTTAGATACGCAGTATTTT. The chain employs TRBV10-1 and TRBJ2-3, with a weak D call TRBD1 (5 bases). V was trimmed by 6 bases and J by 5 bases, leaving 12 bases between them. The CDR3 covers 13 residues. Germline values: CDR1 WNHNN, CDR2 SYGVQD (reference sequence).

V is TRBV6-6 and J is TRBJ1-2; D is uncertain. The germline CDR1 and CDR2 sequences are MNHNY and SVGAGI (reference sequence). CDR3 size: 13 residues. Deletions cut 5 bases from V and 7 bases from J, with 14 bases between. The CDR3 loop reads CASSKVYLGGYTF. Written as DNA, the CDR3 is TGTGCCAGCAGTAAGGTCTACCTGGGTGGCTACACCTTC.

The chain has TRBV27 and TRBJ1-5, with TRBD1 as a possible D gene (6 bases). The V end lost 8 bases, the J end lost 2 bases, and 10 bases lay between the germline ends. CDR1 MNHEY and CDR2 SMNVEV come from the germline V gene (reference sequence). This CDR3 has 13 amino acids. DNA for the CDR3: TGTGCCAGCCGGGGGGCAGGCAATCAGCCCCAGCATTTT. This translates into CASRGAGNQPQHF.

The CDR3 is CASRDTLRGNTEAFF. The CDR3 DNA sequence: TGTGCCAGCCGGGACACTCTAAGAGGAAACACTGAAGCTTTCTTT. The gene calls are TRBV11-2 and TRBJ1-1; tentatively, D is TRBD1 (6 bases). The V end lost 8 bases, the J end lost 2 bases, and 18 bases lay between the germline ends. This CDR3 comprises 15 residues. Germline V gene sequence: CDR1 SGHAT, CDR2 FQNNGV.